The present TCR beta chain was sequenced within a study of graft-versus-host responses after intestinal transplantation. The overall study: Anti-thymocyte globulin induction was given to all recipients, followed by tacrolimus and steroids for around three years.

CDR1 is SEHNR, CDR2 FQNEAQ, per germline (reference sequence). The CDR3 totals 16 residues. V lost 4 bases to trimming and J lost 4 bases; unmatched junction nucleotides: 6. Study results and limitations: The recipient marrow held GvH clones, and some of them showed up first in ileum or blood.

Assay used: immunoSEQ multiplex PCR; TCRdb lists only in-frame clones, some missing. The sample lists some 90,000 clones; 80% to 95% were seen once. Remarks on this clone: Its antigen is undetermined.

This specimen was unstimulated CD8+ T cells sorted from spleen or lymph node cells, taken before intestinal transplant. The chain carries TRBV7-9 and TRBJ2-7; the match to TRBD2 covers 14 bases. The sequence derives from a human donor who received an intestinal transplant. The CDR3 here is CASSSGLAGVIYEQYF. CDR3 nucleotides: TGTGCCAGCAGCTCGGGACTAGCGGGAGTTATTTACGAGCAGTACTTC.